This T cell receptor beta chain was captured in a study of CD8+ T cells in alopecia areata. Study as a whole: Each of the treated patients was given oral tofacitinib, 5 to 10 mg twice daily, for moderate-to-severe alopecia areata.

Both peripheral blood and punch biopsies of lesional scalp skin were obtained from patients who had alopecia areata. RNA was extracted and reverse transcribed into cDNA as the sequencing template. Some clones are missing from TCRdb's copy, which holds only in-frame ones; the method was immunoSEQ multiplex PCR. The data hold around 250,000 clones, with around two thirds observed a single time. CDR3 length: 14 residues. Germline CDR1 is SGHAT and CDR2 is FQNNGV. V was shortened by 1 base and J by 6 bases, with 13 bases between the two germline ends. The sequence was collected from a human donor with alopecia areata. The rearrangement uses TRBV11-2 and TRBJ2-7; D may correspond to TRBD1 or TRBD2 (6 bases each). Sequencing used CD4+ T cells sorted from blood, obtained at week 0. The CDR3 DNA is TGTGCCAGCAGCTTAGCGGGGGCCCGGGGCGAGCAGTACTTC. This encodes CASSLAGARGEQYF.